The T cell receptor beta chain under discussion was sequenced for a study of blood T cell repertoires in COVID-19. Study details: T cells, B-cell-depleted T cells, or PBMCs supplied cDNA or gDNA.

The CDR3 loop spans 15 amino acids. V gave up 1 base and J gave up 4 bases; unmatched junction bases: 3. In germline, CDR1 is SGHRS, CDR2 YFSETQ. Original processing methods: Counts of nucleated cells, estimated from reference gene primer amplification, were obtained. Clones were sequenced by immunoSEQ multiplex PCR, and TCRdb holds only the in-frame ones, with some missing. V and J calls and clone size are as listed in that table; D and trimming were resolved from the DNA. The table shows 320,000 or so clones, with 85% occurring only once. Everyone who took part was about 18 to 90 years old, and they came from about two dozen US areas.

The chain uses TRBV5-1 and TRBJ2-2, with TRBD2 matching 8 bases. The sequenced sample was PBMCs or T cells enriched from blood (not recorded which). This receptor was identified in a young woman who had been exposed to COVID-19. The chain's CDR3 is CASSLSGGRTGELFF. As DNA, the CDR3 is TGCGCCAGCAGCTTGAGCGGGGGACGCACCGGGGAGCTGTTTTTT.